This T cell receptor beta chain was sequenced for a study of shared clonotypes between healthy human individuals. The repertoire was sequenced with immunoSEQ multiplex PCR; TCRdb's copy has only in-frame clones and lacks some. The table shows about 1.5 million clones, with around 98% occurring only once. The clonotype was recovered from a man younger than 45 in good health. The sample was naive CD4+ T cells sorted from blood. Indicated subset: CD45RA+ positively selected.

The CDR3 loop is CASSWGSAGRVYNEQFF. The CDR3 DNA reads TGTGCCAGCAGCTGGGGGTCGGCGGGTAGGGTTTACAATGAGCAGTTCTTC. The V call is TRBV5-8, the J call TRBJ2-1; D is perhaps TRBD1 or TRBD2 (5 bases each). Trimming took 3 bases from V and 4 from J, leaving 20 bases between them. Germline-derived CDR1 and CDR2 are SGHTS and YDEGEE. The CDR3 has 17 residues.